Presented here are 23 T cell receptor beta chains from one specimen sequenced in a study of blood T cell repertoires in COVID-19. The data were produced by immunoSEQ multiplex PCR, yet TCRdb's version contains in-frame clones alone and is incomplete. The sample has approximately 260,000 clones, around 86% seen once; the top ten hold approximately 4%. Material: peripheral blood. The receptors were sampled from a man aged 18 to 30 with active or convalescent COVID-19.

The genes are TRBV6-5 and TRBJ2-7; 10 nucleotides align to TRBD1. CDR3 length equals 16 residues. The V gene end was trimmed by 4 bases and the J gene end by 5 bases; junction bases not matched to a gene: 11. Germline-derived CDR1 and CDR2 are MNHEY and SVGAGI. The CDR3 coding sequence is TGTGCCAGCAGTTCTCTACCGGGACAGGGGTTCCACGAGCAGTACTTC. Its translation: CASSSLPGQGFHEQYF.

The rearrangement uses TRBV6-5 and TRBJ2-3; 9 positions agree with TRBD1. Losses at the gene ends were 2 bases for V and 6 bases for J; bases not matched to a gene: 6. Germline loops: CDR1 MNHEY, CDR2 SVGAGI. The CDR3 has 15 residues. The CDR3 DNA follows: TGTGCCAGCAGTTACGGGACAGGGAATTCCGATACGCAGTATTTT. Its protein is CASSYGTGNSDTQYF.

J is TRBJ2-3 and V is TRBV14; 9 positions match TRBD2. V lost 1 base to trimming and J lost 5 bases; unmatched junction nucleotides: 4. This CDR3 contains 15 residues. Germline CDR1 and CDR2: SGHDN and FVKESK. In DNA form, the CDR3 reads TGTGCCAGCAGCCAAGTAGCGGGGGCAGGAGATACGCAGTATTTT. Its translation is CASSQVAGAGDTQYF.

The chain uses TRBV10-3 and TRBJ2-7; maybe TRBD1 (5 bases). Between the trimmed V and J ends, which lost 0 bases and 4 bases, there was a span of 7 bases. The CDR3 runs to 13 residues. Per germline, CDR1 ENHRY and CDR2 SYGVKD. This CDR3 is CAISESTVYEQYF. The CDR3 DNA sequence: TGTGCCATCAGTGAGTCGACAGTTTACGAGCAGTACTTC.

The rearrangement uses TRBV4-2 and TRBJ1-5, with unresolved D. Germline V lookup: CDR1 LGHNA, CDR2 YNFKEQ. The CDR3 spans 15 residues. The V end lost 0 bases, the J end lost 3 bases, and 9 bases lay between the germline ends. CDR3 coding DNA: TGTGCCAGCAGCCAAGATGGGCAGCTCAATCAGCCCCAGCATTTT. Translating gives CASSQDGQLNQPQHF.

This chain links TRBV25-1 with TRBJ2-7; TRBD2 might be the D (6 bases). Germline V lookup: CDR1 MGHDK, CDR2 SYGVNS. Trimming took 1 base from V and 7 from J, leaving 23 bases between them. The CDR3 has 17 residues. The CDR3 region is CASSESRTTNRPLEQYF. Written as DNA, the CDR3 is TGTGCCAGCAGTGAATCGAGGACTACAAACCGTCCCTTGGAGCAGTACTTC.

The chain recombines TRBV2 with TRBJ2-3; D is undetermined. Trimming pared 0 bases from V and 0 bases from J, leaving 10 bases between. The CDR3 is made up of 16 amino acids. CDR1 is SNHLY and CDR2 is FYNNEI in the germline V gene. The CDR3 coding sequence is TGTGCCAGCAGTGAAGCGCGGTCCTCTAGCACAGATACGCAGTATTTT. Translated: CASSEARSSSTDTQYF.

This clone was observed a few times. The chain carries TRBV11-2 and TRBJ2-3; 8 nucleotides agree with TRBD2. Looked up from germline, CDR1 is SGHAT and CDR2 is FQNNGV. Unmatched junction bases numbered 8, after V lost 4 bases and J lost 8 bases. The length of the CDR3 is 14 residues. The chain's CDR3 is CASSSGTREGTQYF. For the CDR3, the DNA is TGTGCCAGCAGCTCCGGGACTAGAGAGGGTACGCAGTATTTT.

This chain uses TRBV29-1 with TRBJ1-5; 7 nucleotides agree with TRBD1. CDR1 and CDR2 from the germline V gene are SQVTM and ANQGSEA. This CDR3 region has 13 residues. Unmatched junction bases numbered 3, after V lost 7 bases and J lost 0 bases. The CDR3, as DNA: TGCAGCGGGGACAGATATAGCAATCAGCCCCAGCATTTT. Residues: CSGDRYSNQPQHF.

This clone was seen a handful of times. This rearrangement joins TRBV18 to TRBJ2-3, with 8 nucleotides matching TRBD2. This CDR3 region has 17 residues. The trim removed 2 bases at V and 3 bases at J, leaving 10 bases unmatched. From germline, CDR1 is KGHSH and CDR2 LQKENI. CDR3 sequence: CASSPRKSGRVTDTQYF. DNA for the CDR3: TGTGCCAGCTCACCAAGGAAAAGCGGGAGAGTTACAGATACGCAGTATTTT.

The V and J genes are TRBV27 and TRBJ2-5; D is undetermined. V was cut by 3 bases and J by 6 bases, with 11 bases left in between. The germline V gene encodes CDR1 MNHEY and CDR2 SMNVEV (reference sequence). The CDR3 runs 13 residues. The CDR3 sequence is CASSFQSGQTQYF. The DNA of the CDR3 is TGTGCCAGCAGTTTTCAGAGTGGGCAGACCCAGTACTTC.

The chain combines TRBV9 with TRBJ2-3, with 8 bases lining up with TRBD2. In germline, CDR1 is SGDLS, CDR2 YYNGEE. V trimming: 4 bases; J trimming: 5 bases; junction bases outside the gene matches: 12. This CDR3 has 16 residues. In nucleotides, the CDR3 is TGTGCCAGCAGCCCAGAGCGGGGGCAGGCGGTAGATACGCAGTATTTT. It codes for CASSPERGQAVDTQYF. Variable domain in full (rest from reference TRBV9 and TRBJ2-3): DSGVTQTPKHLITATGQRVTLRCSPRSGDLSVYWYQQSLDQGLQFLIQYYNGEERAKGNILERFSAQQFPDLHSELNLSSLELGDSALYFCASSPERGQAVDTQYFGPGTRLTVL.

This chain uses TRBV12-3 or TRBV12-4 with TRBJ2-3; TRBD2 agrees at 8 bases. The V segment lost 5 bases and the J segment 14 bases; nucleotides outside the gene matches: 12. CDR3 size: 13 residues. The CDR3 sequence: CASSHGLAGRPYF. The DNA for the CDR3 is TGTGCCAGCAGTCACGGACTAGCCGGGCGCCCGTATTTT.

This CDR3 reads CASSLQPTGGSGNTIYF. CDR3 in DNA: TGCGCCAGCAGCCTCCAACCGACAGGGGGCTCTGGAAACACCATATATTTT. V gene TRBV5-1 combines with J gene TRBJ1-3; the match to TRBD1 covers 9 bases. Trimming removed 4 bases from V and 0 bases from J; junction bases left unmatched: 8. The CDR3 consists of 17 residues. The germline V gene encodes CDR1 SGHRS and CDR2 YFSETQ.

This sequence joins TRBV2 and TRBJ1-1; 7 nucleotides match TRBD1. J lost 12 bases, V lost 5 bases, and 6 bases had no gene match. The CDR3 runs to 11 residues. CDR1 SNHLY and CDR2 FYNNEI come from the germline V gene. CDR3 protein: CASSTGTESFF. CDR3 bases: TGTGCCAGCAGTACAGGGACAGAGTCTTTCTTT.

The chain is built from TRBV21-1 and TRBJ2-5; TRBD1, the D gene given by the table, was not confirmed from the DNA. TRBV21-1 is shown as a pseudogene. The CDR3 contains 15 residues. Here the CDR3 reads CASSKGAVSQETQYF. CDR3 coding DNA: TGTGCCAGCAGCAAGGGGGCGGTATCACAAGAGACCCAGTACTTC.

The CDR3 nucleotides read TGTGCCACCAGTGATTCCCGACAACTAGCGGGGGGGCGGGATACGCAGTATTTT. Amino acid sequence: CATSDSRQLAGGRDTQYF. The chain couples TRBV24-1 to TRBJ2-3, with 13 bases aligning to TRBD2. There are 18 residues in the CDR3. The germline gives CDR1 KGHDR, CDR2 SFDVKD. Germline trimming cut 2 bases from V and 6 bases from J; bases unmatched to any gene: 10.

This clone was detected only a few times. At the DNA level, this CDR3 is encoded by other sequences in the same sample as well. The chain employs TRBV4-3 and TRBJ2-1, with D possibly TRBD2 on 5 matching bases. The germline CDR1 and CDR2 sequences are LGHNA and YSLEER. The CDR3 is made up of 16 amino acids. The germline V and J ends were trimmed by 0 bases and 5 bases, with 14 bases remaining between them. The CDR3 here is CASSQDAVDWDNEQFF. CDR3 bases: TGCGCCAGCAGCCAAGATGCTGTGGACTGGGACAATGAGCAGTTCTTC.

The chain is built from TRBV30 and TRBJ2-5; 9 nucleotides line up with TRBD2. Germline assignment: CDR1 GTSNPN and CDR2 SVGIG (reference sequence). This CDR3 region has 15 residues. J lost 4 bases, V lost 2 bases, and 8 bases had no gene match. The CDR3 protein is CAWSPRGGWLETQYF. The CDR3 coding sequence is TGTGCCTGGAGTCCGCGGGGGGGGTGGTTAGAGACCCAGTACTTC. Combining the CDR3 with reference TRBV30 and TRBJ2-5 gives the whole variable domain SQTIHQWPATLVQPVGSPLSLECTVEGTSNPNLYWYRQAAGRGLQLLFYSVGIGQISSEVPQNLSASRPQDRQFILSSKKLLLSDSGFYLCAWSPRGGWLETQYFGPGTRLLVL.

The chain uses TRBV28 and TRBJ2-1; 8 nucleotides align to TRBD2. Looked up from germline, CDR1 is MDHEN and CDR2 is SYDVKM. This CDR3 is built from 14 residues. V shed 2 bases, J shed 4 bases, and the junction held 1 base outside the gene matches. The CDR3 reads CASSLPSGYNEQFF. The CDR3 bases are TGTGCCAGCAGTTTACCTAGCGGGTACAATGAGCAGTTCTTC. Drawing the rest from reference TRBV28 and TRBJ2-1, the complete variable domain is DVKVTQSSRYLVKRTGEKVFLECVQDMDHENMFWYRQDPGLGLRLIYFSYDVKMKEKGDIPEGYSVSREKKERFSLILESASTNQTSMYLCASSLPSGYNEQFFGPGTRLTVL.

This chain uses TRBV10-3 with TRBJ2-5, with TRBD2 as a possible D gene (5 bases). The CDR3 is 14 amino acids. The V end lost 6 bases, the J end lost 4 bases, and 15 bases lay between the germline ends. Germline V gene sequence: CDR1 ENHRY, CDR2 SYGVKD. The CDR3 protein is CAIRADSWGETQYF. CDR3 in DNA: TGTGCCATCAGGGCGGACTCTTGGGGAGAGACCCAGTACTTC.

V is TRBV28 and J is TRBJ1-2; maybe TRBD1 (5 bases). Per germline, CDR1 MDHEN and CDR2 SYDVKM. The CDR3 consists of 13 residues. V lost 6 bases to trimming and J lost 4 bases, with 12 bases between them. The chain's CDR3 is CASSPTDFYGYTF. The DNA for the CDR3 is TGTGCCAGCAGCCCGACAGACTTCTATGGCTACACCTTC.

The CDR3 region is CASSPDRVQTGELFF. CDR3 DNA sequence: TGTGCCAGCAGTCCCGACAGGGTCCAGACCGGGGAGCTGTTTTTT. V gene TRBV28 combines with J gene TRBJ2-2, with 7 bases that match TRBD1. There are 15 residues in the CDR3. CDR1 is MDHEN, CDR2 SYDVKM, per germline. Trimming removed 5 bases from V and 5 bases from J; junction bases left unmatched: 8.